Detailed here is one TCR beta chain. Its target is unknown. The data originate from a study of graft-versus-host responses after intestinal transplantation. Study context: In this cohort, recipients had multivisceral, liver-intestinal, or isolated intestinal transplants. Every recipient underwent anti-thymocyte globulin induction, then tacrolimus and steroids for roughly 3 years. Study findings and constraints: Clonal ratios of graft-versus-host to host-versus-graft in allografts were high for patients exhibiting graft-donor T cell macrochimerism. Recipient marrow harbored GvH clones, some of which surfaced first in ileum or blood.

TCRdb keeps only in-frame clones here, not all; method: immunoSEQ multiplex PCR. The sample yields about 39,000 clones, around 96% seen once. From germline, CDR1 is LNHDA and CDR2 SQIVND (reference sequence). The CDR3 runs 18 residues. Trimming took off 5 bases at V and 1 base at J, with 21 bases between the two ends. This receptor was taken from a human donor who was the organ donor for an intestinal transplant. The V gene is TRBV19, the J gene TRBJ2-1, with D possibly TRBD2 on 5 matching bases. Material: unstimulated CD8+ T cells sorted from spleen or lymph node cells, obtained before transplant. For the CDR3, the DNA is TGTGCCAGTAGTTCCAGGCCCAGTACGAGGAGGTCCTACAATGAGCAGTTCTTC. Protein product: CASSSRPSTRRSYNEQFF.